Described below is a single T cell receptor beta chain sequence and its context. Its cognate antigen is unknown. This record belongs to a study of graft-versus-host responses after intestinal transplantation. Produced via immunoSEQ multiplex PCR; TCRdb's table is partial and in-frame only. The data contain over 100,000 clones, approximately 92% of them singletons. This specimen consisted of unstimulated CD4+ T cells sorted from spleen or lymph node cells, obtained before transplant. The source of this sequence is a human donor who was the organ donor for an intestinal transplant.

CDR3: CASSLGLAEGTDTQYF. The CDR3 DNA reads TGCGCCAGCAGCTTGGGACTAGCGGAAGGCACAGATACGCAGTATTTT. This chain uses TRBV5-1 with TRBJ2-3; 9 bases line up with TRBD2. Germline lookup yields CDR1 SGHRS and CDR2 YFSETQ. After removal of 0 bases from V and 1 base from J, the junction contained 3 bases not matched to a gene. The CDR3 runs 16 residues.